Listed here is a single T cell receptor beta chain. These data come from a study of blood T cell repertoires in COVID-19. Study overall: Samples representing acute and convalescent COVID-19 were sourced from the United States, Italy and Spain.

In the authors' workflow: From reference gene primer amplification, estimates of nucleated cell counts were derived. The method was immunoSEQ multiplex PCR; TCRdb's version includes in-frame clones alone and lacks a portion of them. V and J calls and clone size are copied from that table; D and trimming were computed from the DNA. The table lists approximately 80,000 clones, 82% of them singletons. The V end lost 0 bases, the J end lost 3 bases, and 14 bases lay between the germline ends. This CDR3 is built from 16 residues. Per the germline V gene, CDR1 is KGHSH and CDR2 is LQKENI. The sample consisted of peripheral blood. The V gene is TRBV18, the J gene TRBJ1-2, with D maybe TRBD1 (5 bases). The receptor comes from a human donor in a cohort sampled during active COVID-19. CDR3 sequence reads: CASSPPSGGVDYGYTF. As DNA, the CDR3 is TGTGCCAGCTCACCACCATCGGGGGGTGTAGACTATGGCTACACCTTC.